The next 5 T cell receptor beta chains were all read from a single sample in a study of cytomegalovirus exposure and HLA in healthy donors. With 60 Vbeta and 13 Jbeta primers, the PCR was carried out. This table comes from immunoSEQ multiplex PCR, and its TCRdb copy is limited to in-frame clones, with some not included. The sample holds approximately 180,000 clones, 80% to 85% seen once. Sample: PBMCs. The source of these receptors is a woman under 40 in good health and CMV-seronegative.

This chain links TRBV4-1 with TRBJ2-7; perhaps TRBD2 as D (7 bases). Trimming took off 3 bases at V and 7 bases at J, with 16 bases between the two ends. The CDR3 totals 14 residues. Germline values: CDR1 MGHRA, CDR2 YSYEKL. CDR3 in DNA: TGCGCCAGCAGCCAGTTACCGGGGGGCTTGGAGCAGTACTTC. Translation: CASSQLPGGLEQYF.

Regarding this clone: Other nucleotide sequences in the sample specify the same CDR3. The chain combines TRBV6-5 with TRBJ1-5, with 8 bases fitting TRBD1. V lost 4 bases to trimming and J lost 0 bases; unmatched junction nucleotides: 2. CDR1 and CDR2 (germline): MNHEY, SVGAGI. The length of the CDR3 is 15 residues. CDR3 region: CASSSDRGSNQPQHF. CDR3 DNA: TGTGCCAGCAGTTCAGACAGGGGTAGCAATCAGCCCCAGCATTTT.

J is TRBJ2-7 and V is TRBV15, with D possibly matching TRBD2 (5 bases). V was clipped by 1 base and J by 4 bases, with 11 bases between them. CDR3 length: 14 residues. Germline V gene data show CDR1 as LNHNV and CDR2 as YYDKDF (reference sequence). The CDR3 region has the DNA TGTGCCACCAGCAGAGTTGGACTCACTTACGAGCAGTACTTC. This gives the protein CATSRVGLTYEQYF.

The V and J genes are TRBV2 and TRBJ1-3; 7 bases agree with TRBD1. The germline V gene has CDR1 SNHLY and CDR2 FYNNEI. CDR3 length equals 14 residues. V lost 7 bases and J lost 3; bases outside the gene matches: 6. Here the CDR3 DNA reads TGTGCCAGCAACCGACAGGGAAGTGGAAACACCATATATTTT. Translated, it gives CASNRQGSGNTIYF.

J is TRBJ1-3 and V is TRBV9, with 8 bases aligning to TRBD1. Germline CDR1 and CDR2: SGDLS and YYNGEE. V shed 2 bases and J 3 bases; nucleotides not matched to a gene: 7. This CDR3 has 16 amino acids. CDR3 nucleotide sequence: TGTGCCAGCAGCGTTACGGACAGGGCAATTGGAAACACCATATATTTT. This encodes CASSVTDRAIGNTIYF. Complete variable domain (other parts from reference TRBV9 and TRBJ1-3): DSGVTQTPKHLITATGQRVTLRCSPRSGDLSVYWYQQSLDQGLQFLIQYYNGEERAKGNILERFSAQQFPDLHSELNLSSLELGDSALYFCASSVTDRAIGNTIYFGEGSWLTVV.